These 27 T cell receptor beta chains originate from one sample sequenced in a study of cytomegalovirus exposure and HLA in healthy donors. The primer mix had 60 Vbeta and 13 Jbeta primers. The assay was immunoSEQ multiplex PCR, and TCRdb's table has in-frame clones only and misses some. The table lists 170,000 or so clones, about three quarters of them singletons. The sequencing sample was made of PBMCs. Receptors originate from a woman in her 30s in good health and CMV-seropositive.

The genes are TRBV19 and TRBJ2-7; possibly TRBD2 for D (5 bases). Germline lookup yields CDR1 LNHDA and CDR2 SQIVND (reference sequence). Trimming removed 5 bases from V and 1 base from J, with 12 bases in between. This CDR3 comprises 14 residues. The DNA for the CDR3 is TGTGCCAGTAGTGGCGCGGGCGGATCCTACGAGCAGTACTTC. It codes for CASSGAGGSYEQYF. Complete variable domain (other parts from reference TRBV19 and TRBJ2-7): DGGITQSPKYLFRKEGQNVTLSCEQNLNHDAMYWYRQDPGQGLRLIYYSQIVNDFQKGDIAEGYSVSREKKESFPLTVTSAQKNPTAFYLCASSGAGGSYEQYFGPGTRLTVT.

This clone was recorded a few times. The chain links TRBV9 to TRBJ1-4; a weak D match, TRBD1 (5 bases). Trimming pared 0 bases from V and 10 bases from J, leaving 16 bases between. This CDR3 comprises 15 residues. CDR1 and CDR2 from the germline V gene are SGDLS and YYNGEE. The CDR3 nucleotides read TGTGCCAGCAGCGTAGCGGGGGGTGGCCCAGGAAAACTGTTTTTT. It translates to CASSVAGGGPGKLFF. Based on the CDR3 plus reference TRBV9 and TRBJ1-4, the full variable domain is DSGVTQTPKHLITATGQRVTLRCSPRSGDLSVYWYQQSLDQGLQFLIQYYNGEERAKGNILERFSAQQFPDLHSELNLSSLELGDSALYFCASSVAGGGPGKLFFGSGTQLSVL.

The chain recombines TRBV5-4 with TRBJ2-1, with D perhaps TRBD2 (5 bases). The V and J ends lost 4 bases and 7 bases respectively, with 12 bases between them. This CDR3 region has 13 residues. Germline CDR1 is SGHNT and CDR2 is YYREEE (reference sequence). The CDR3 sequence: CASSVRDLNEQFF. The CDR3 DNA reads as TGTGCCAGCAGCGTCCGGGATCTTAATGAGCAGTTCTTC.

The rearrangement uses TRBV6-5 and TRBJ2-7; D gene ambiguous. CDR3 length equals 12 residues. CDR1 and CDR2 (germline): MNHEY, SVGAGI. V lost 4 bases, J lost 7 bases, and 11 bases lay in between. CDR3 protein: CASSSPPGEQYF. For the CDR3, the DNA is TGTGCCAGCAGTTCCCCCCCCGGGGAGCAGTACTTC.

The chain has TRBV10-3 and TRBJ2-3, with D maybe TRBD2 (6 bases). This CDR3 is built from 13 residues. The germline V gene encodes CDR1 ENHRY and CDR2 SYGVKD. The V end lost 6 bases, the J end lost 2 bases, and 9 bases lay between the germline ends. The chain's CDR3 is CAIRWDFTDTQYF. CDR3 sequence (DNA): TGTGCCATCAGATGGGACTTCACAGATACGCAGTATTTT.

The V call is TRBV6-6, the J call TRBJ1-2; 8 positions match TRBD1. This CDR3 has 13 residues. Germline V gives CDR1 MNHNY, CDR2 SVGAGI (reference sequence). V lost 4 bases and J lost 6; bases outside the gene matches: 4. CDR3 region: CASSLGQENGYTF. The CDR3 DNA reads TGTGCCAGCAGTTTGGGACAGGAGAATGGCTACACCTTC.

V is TRBV14 and J is TRBJ2-7; 7 bases match TRBD1. CDR1 and CDR2 (germline): SGHDN, FVKESK. V was pared by 2 bases and J by 1 base, with 8 bases of the junction left unmatched. This CDR3 spans 16 amino acids. CDR3 residues: CASSQYTGAGSYEQYF. The CDR3 DNA is TGTGCCAGCAGCCAATATACAGGGGCCGGGTCCTACGAGCAGTACTTC. The variable domain in full, with the rest retrieved from reference TRBV14 and TRBJ2-7, is EAGVTQFPSHSVIEKGQTVTLRCDPISGHDNLYWYRRVMGKEIKFLLHFVKESKQDESGMPNNRFLAERTGGTYSTLKVQPAELEDSGVYFCASSQYTGAGSYEQYFGPGTRLTVT.

The rearrangement joins TRBV7-6 to TRBJ2-7; TRBD1 might be the D (5 bases). The CDR3 totals 16 residues. Germline lookup yields CDR1 SGHVS and CDR2 FNYEAQ. Trimming took off 2 bases at V and 0 bases at J, with 14 bases between the two ends. For the CDR3, the DNA is TGTGCCAGCAGCTTAAAACCCCTGGACACCTCCTACGAGCAGTACTTC. It encodes CASSLKPLDTSYEQYF.

V is TRBV4-1 and J is TRBJ1-2; 10 bases align to TRBD1. The germline CDR1 and CDR2 sequences are MGHRA and YSYEKL. The CDR3 covers 16 residues. J lost 3 bases, V lost 2 bases, and 6 bases had no gene match. The CDR3 sequence is CASSQPRTGGHYGYTF. The CDR3 DNA reads TGCGCCAGCAGCCAACCTCGGACAGGGGGTCACTATGGCTACACCTTC.

V is TRBV11-3 and J is TRBJ2-2; a possible D gene is TRBD2 (5 bases). The germline V and J ends were trimmed by 0 bases and 3 bases, with 11 bases remaining between them. CDR3 size: 16 residues. CDR1 and CDR2 (germline): SGHNT, YENEEA. The CDR3 is CASSLERAVYTGELFF. The CDR3 nucleotides read TGTGCCAGCAGCTTAGAACGAGCGGTATACACCGGGGAGCTGTTTTTT.

This clone was counted between two and nine times. The V gene is TRBV5-1, the J gene TRBJ2-7; D is perhaps TRBD1 (6 bases). Germline lookup yields CDR1 SGHRS and CDR2 YFSETQ. The CDR3 loop spans 15 amino acids. V lost 0 bases and J 2 bases, leaving 12 bases between the germline ends. CDR3 coding DNA: TGCGCCAGCAGCTTGGCGGCAGGGGACACCTACGAGCAGTACTTC. Translated, it gives CASSLAAGDTYEQYF. Together with reference TRBV5-1 and TRBJ2-7, the CDR3 gives the full variable domain: KAGVTQTPRYLIKTRGQQVTLSCSPISGHRSVSWYQQTPGQGLQFLFEYFSETQRNKGNFPGRFSGRQFSNSRSEMNVSTLELGDSALYLCASSLAAGDTYEQYFGPGTRLTVT.

This clone has only a few counts. This chain links TRBV5-4 with TRBJ2-7, with D possibly being TRBD1 (6 bases). This CDR3 has 17 amino acids. Trimming pared 4 bases from V and 5 bases from J, leaving 25 bases between. Germline V gene sequence: CDR1 SGHNT, CDR2 YYREEE (reference sequence). CDR3 sequence: CASSPGAPGAHRDEQYF. Written as DNA, the CDR3 is TGTGCCAGCAGCCCTGGGGCTCCCGGGGCCCACAGGGACGAGCAGTACTTC.

This clone was detected only a few times. The rearrangement links TRBV25-1 to TRBJ2-7; tentative D call: TRBD2 (6 bases). Deletions cut 2 bases from V and 7 bases from J, with 9 bases between. The CDR3 has 12 amino acids. Germline lookup yields CDR1 MGHDK and CDR2 SYGVNS. The CDR3 loop is CASSEGGREQYF. The CDR3 coding sequence is TGTGCCAGCAGTGAAGGAGGGAGGGAGCAGTACTTC.

The chain employs TRBV10-3 and TRBJ1-3; maybe TRBD1 (6 bases). Trimming pared 11 bases from V and 0 bases from J, leaving 11 bases between. This CDR3 comprises 13 residues. Germline V CDR1 and CDR2: ENHRY, SYGVKD. The CDR3 reads CAAGQTSGNTIYF. The CDR3 DNA sequence: TGTGCCGCCGGACAGACCTCTGGAAACACCATATATTTT.

This CDR3 reads CASSQTGGTSYEQYF. CDR3 nucleotide sequence: TGTGCCAGCAGCCAGACAGGGGGCACCTCCTACGAGCAGTACTTC. This chain uses TRBV5-5 with TRBJ2-7, with 10 nucleotides matching TRBD1. Germline lookup yields CDR1 SGHKS and CDR2 YYEKEE (reference sequence). The CDR3 is 15 residues long. The trim removed 4 bases at V and 0 bases at J, leaving 4 bases unmatched.

The count of this clone is one. The genes are TRBV5-4 and TRBJ2-3, with D unresolved. Germline-derived CDR1 and CDR2 are SGHNT and YYREEE (reference sequence). Trimming pared 0 bases from V and 2 bases from J, leaving 13 bases between. The CDR3 is 16 residues long. The CDR3 DNA reads TGTGCCAGCAGCTTGGGGGTCGGAGTTGACACAGATACGCAGTATTTT. Translating it yields CASSLGVGVDTDTQYF.

The chain joins TRBV5-1 to TRBJ1-4; D gene unclear. The CDR3 totals 14 residues. Germline loops: CDR1 SGHRS, CDR2 YFSETQ. V gave up 5 bases and J gave up 3 bases, with 11 bases separating them. The CDR3 DNA is TGCGCCAGCAGTTCATTTCCATCTAATGAAAAACTGTTTTTT. It encodes CASSSFPSNEKLFF.

A few counts support this clone. The rearrangement uses TRBV6-6 and TRBJ1-5, with D possibly being TRBD1 (6 bases). Trimming stripped 2 bases from V and 5 bases from J, with 10 bases between. The germline gives CDR1 MNHNY, CDR2 SVGAGI (reference sequence). CDR3 length: 14 residues. The CDR3 sequence: CASSYPDSYQPQHF. As DNA, the CDR3 is TGTGCCAGCAGTTACCCGGACAGTTATCAGCCCCAGCATTTT.

The CDR3 here is CSVDRGLSTDTQYF. CDR3 sequence (DNA): TGCAGCGTTGACAGGGGGCTTTCGACAGATACGCAGTATTTT. This chain joins TRBV29-1 and TRBJ2-3; the match to TRBD1 covers 8 bases. V gave up 3 bases and J gave up 3 bases; unmatched junction bases: 5. From germline, CDR1 is SQVTM and CDR2 ANQGSEA. The CDR3 runs 14 residues.

In its sample, this clone was seen once. The sample carries other DNA sequences with the same CDR3. The CDR3 coding sequence is TGTGCCAGTAGTATTCGGACTAGCGGGTTGAATGAGCAGTTCTTC. Translating it yields CASSIRTSGLNEQFF. This chain joins TRBV19 and TRBJ2-1, with TRBD2 identical over 11 bases. The V and J ends lost 3 bases and 7 bases, in that order; junction bases with no gene match: 5. The CDR3 extends over 15 amino acids. Germline assignment: CDR1 LNHDA and CDR2 SQIVND (reference sequence).

The table lists this clone with a count of one. The chain uses TRBV27 and TRBJ2-7; TRBD1 aligns across 7 bases. The CDR3 consists of 15 residues. With 5 bases clipped from V and 2 bases from J, the junction kept 9 bases outside the gene matches. In germline, CDR1 is MNHEY, CDR2 SMNVEV (reference sequence). The CDR3 DNA reads as TGTGCCAGCAGTCTAACCGGGACAGCTACCTACGAGCAGTACTTC. Its protein product is CASSLTGTATYEQYF.

J is TRBJ1-5 and V is TRBV6-5, with a possible D match to TRBD1 (6 bases). The V gene lost 8 bases and the J gene lost 5 bases, with 13 bases spanning the gap. Germline values: CDR1 MNHEY, CDR2 SVGAGI. The CDR3 has 13 residues. The CDR3 spells CASRGGTHQPQHF. The CDR3 DNA follows: TGTGCCAGCCGAGGGGGAACGCATCAGCCCCAGCATTTT.

The chain uses TRBV9 and TRBJ2-6; 14 bases align to TRBD2. The CDR3 totals 20 residues. After removal of 0 bases from V and 3 bases from J, the junction contained 8 bases not matched to a gene. Germline loops: CDR1 SGDLS, CDR2 YYNGEE. CDR3: CASSVVPPTSGRGGANVLTF. CDR3 sequence (DNA): TGTGCCAGCAGCGTAGTCCCACCGACTAGCGGGAGGGGTGGGGCCAACGTCCTGACTTTC.

This clone was observed a few times. The rearrangement links TRBV7-3 to TRBJ2-1; no definite D call. CDR1 SGHTA and CDR2 FQGTGA come from the germline V gene. The CDR3 is made up of 16 amino acids. The V end lost 5 bases, the J end lost 7 bases, and 21 bases lay between the germline ends. CDR3 sequence (DNA): TGTGCCAGCAGCCCCCCCCCTAGTTCTTGGTGGAATGAGCAGTTCTTC. Translated: CASSPPPSSWWNEQFF.

This clone has just a few counts. The gene calls are TRBV9 and TRBJ2-3; 9 positions match TRBD1. CDR1 SGDLS and CDR2 YYNGEE come from the germline V gene. The CDR3 runs to 15 residues. The J segment lost 3 bases and the V segment lost 0 bases, leaving 2 bases of the junction unmatched. The CDR3 DNA follows: TGTGCCAGCAGCGTAGACAGGGGGCGGACAGATACGCAGTATTTT. Protein: CASSVDRGRTDTQYF.

This chain's CDR3 is CASRQKGAYNEKLFF. The DNA of the CDR3 is TGTGCCAGCAGACAAAAGGGGGCGTATAATGAAAAACTGTTTTTT. The chain uses TRBV13 and TRBJ1-4; 7 bases align to TRBD1. The junction had 8 bases not matched to a gene; V was cut back by 6 bases and J by 4 bases. CDR1 is PRHDT and CDR2 is FYEKMQ in the germline V gene (reference sequence). The CDR3 loop spans 15 amino acids.

The chain recombines TRBV5-5 with TRBJ1-4; D is unclear. Germline values: CDR1 SGHKS, CDR2 YYEKEE (reference sequence). This CDR3 has 15 amino acids. V was cut by 1 base and J by 2 bases, with 9 bases left in between. CDR3 DNA: TGTGCCAGCAGCTTGCTGCAGGCGACTAATGAAAAACTGTTTTTT. Residues: CASSLLQATNEKLFF.